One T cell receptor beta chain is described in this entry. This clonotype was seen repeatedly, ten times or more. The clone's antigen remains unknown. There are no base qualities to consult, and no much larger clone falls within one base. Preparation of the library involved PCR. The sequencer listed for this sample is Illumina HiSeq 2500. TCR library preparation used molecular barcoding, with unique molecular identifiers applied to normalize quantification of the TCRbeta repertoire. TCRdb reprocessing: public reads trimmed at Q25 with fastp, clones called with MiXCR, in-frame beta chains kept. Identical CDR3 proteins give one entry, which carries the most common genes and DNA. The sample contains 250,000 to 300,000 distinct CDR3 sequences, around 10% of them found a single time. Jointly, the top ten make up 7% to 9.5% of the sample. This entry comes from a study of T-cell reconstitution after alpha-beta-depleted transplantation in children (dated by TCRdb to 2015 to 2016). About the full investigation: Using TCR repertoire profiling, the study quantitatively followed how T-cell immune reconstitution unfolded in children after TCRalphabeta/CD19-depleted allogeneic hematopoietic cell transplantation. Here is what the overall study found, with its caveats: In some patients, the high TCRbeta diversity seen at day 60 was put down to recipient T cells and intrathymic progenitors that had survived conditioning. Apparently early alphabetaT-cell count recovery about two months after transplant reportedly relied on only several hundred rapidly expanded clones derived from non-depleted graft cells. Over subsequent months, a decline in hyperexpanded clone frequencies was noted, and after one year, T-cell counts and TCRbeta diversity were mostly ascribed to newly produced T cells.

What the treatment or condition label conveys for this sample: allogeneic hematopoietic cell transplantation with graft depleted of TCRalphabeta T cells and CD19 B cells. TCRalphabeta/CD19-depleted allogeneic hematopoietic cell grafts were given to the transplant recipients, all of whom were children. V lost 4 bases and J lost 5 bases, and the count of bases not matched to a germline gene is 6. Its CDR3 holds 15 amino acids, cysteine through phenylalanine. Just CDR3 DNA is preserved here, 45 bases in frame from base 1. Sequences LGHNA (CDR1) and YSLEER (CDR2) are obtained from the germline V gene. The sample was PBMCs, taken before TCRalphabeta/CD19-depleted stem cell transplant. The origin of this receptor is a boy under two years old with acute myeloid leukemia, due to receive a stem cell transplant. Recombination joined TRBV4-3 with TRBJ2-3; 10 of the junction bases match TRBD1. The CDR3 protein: CASSLGQGLRDTQYF. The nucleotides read TGCGCCAGCAGCCTGGGACAGGGGCTTCGAGATACGCAGTATTTT.